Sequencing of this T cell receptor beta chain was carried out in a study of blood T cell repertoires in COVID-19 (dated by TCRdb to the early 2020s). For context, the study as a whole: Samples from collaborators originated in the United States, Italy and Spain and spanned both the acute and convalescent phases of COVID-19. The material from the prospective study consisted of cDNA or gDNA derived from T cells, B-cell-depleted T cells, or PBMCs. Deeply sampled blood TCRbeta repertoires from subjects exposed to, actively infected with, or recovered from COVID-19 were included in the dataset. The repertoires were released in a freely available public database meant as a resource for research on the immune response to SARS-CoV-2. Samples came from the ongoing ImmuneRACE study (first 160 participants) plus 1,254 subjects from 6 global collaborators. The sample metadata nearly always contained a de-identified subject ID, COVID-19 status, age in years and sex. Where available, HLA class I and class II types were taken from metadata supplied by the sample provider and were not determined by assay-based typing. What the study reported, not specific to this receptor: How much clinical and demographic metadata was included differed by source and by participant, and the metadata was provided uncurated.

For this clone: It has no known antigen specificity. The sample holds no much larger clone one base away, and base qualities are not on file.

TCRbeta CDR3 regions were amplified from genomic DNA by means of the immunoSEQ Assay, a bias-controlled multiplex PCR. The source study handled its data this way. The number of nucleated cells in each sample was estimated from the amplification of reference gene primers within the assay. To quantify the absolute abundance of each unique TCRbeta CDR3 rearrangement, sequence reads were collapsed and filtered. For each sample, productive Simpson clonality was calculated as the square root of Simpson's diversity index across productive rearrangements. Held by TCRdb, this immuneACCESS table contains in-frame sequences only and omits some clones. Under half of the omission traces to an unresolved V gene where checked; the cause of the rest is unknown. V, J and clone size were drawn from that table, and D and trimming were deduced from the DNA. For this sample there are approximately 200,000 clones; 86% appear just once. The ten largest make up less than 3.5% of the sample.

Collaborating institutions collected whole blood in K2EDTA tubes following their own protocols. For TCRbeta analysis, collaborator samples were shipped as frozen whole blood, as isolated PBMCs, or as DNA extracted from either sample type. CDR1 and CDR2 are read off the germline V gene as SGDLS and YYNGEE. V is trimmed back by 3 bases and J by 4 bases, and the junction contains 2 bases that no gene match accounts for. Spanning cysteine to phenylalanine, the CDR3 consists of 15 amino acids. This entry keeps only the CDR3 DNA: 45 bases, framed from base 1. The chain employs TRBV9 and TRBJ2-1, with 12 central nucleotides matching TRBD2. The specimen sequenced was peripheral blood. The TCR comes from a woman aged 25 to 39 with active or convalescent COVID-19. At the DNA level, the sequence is TGTGCCAGCAGCGGAGGGACTAGCGGGTACAATGAGCAGTTCTTC. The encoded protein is CASSGGTSGYNEQFF.